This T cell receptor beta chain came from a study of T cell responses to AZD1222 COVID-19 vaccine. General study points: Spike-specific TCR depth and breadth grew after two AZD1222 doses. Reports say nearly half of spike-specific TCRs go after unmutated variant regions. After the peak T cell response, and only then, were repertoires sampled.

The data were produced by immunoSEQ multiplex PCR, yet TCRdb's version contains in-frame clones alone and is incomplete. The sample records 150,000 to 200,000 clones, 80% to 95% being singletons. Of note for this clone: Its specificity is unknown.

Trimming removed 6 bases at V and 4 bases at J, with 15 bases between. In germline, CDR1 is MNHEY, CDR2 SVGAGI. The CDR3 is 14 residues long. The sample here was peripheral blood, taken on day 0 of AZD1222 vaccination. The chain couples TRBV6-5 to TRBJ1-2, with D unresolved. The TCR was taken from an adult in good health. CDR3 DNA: TGTGCCAGCAGCCAGCGGGTTGAGGGCTATGGCTACACCTTC. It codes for CASSQRVEGYGYTF.